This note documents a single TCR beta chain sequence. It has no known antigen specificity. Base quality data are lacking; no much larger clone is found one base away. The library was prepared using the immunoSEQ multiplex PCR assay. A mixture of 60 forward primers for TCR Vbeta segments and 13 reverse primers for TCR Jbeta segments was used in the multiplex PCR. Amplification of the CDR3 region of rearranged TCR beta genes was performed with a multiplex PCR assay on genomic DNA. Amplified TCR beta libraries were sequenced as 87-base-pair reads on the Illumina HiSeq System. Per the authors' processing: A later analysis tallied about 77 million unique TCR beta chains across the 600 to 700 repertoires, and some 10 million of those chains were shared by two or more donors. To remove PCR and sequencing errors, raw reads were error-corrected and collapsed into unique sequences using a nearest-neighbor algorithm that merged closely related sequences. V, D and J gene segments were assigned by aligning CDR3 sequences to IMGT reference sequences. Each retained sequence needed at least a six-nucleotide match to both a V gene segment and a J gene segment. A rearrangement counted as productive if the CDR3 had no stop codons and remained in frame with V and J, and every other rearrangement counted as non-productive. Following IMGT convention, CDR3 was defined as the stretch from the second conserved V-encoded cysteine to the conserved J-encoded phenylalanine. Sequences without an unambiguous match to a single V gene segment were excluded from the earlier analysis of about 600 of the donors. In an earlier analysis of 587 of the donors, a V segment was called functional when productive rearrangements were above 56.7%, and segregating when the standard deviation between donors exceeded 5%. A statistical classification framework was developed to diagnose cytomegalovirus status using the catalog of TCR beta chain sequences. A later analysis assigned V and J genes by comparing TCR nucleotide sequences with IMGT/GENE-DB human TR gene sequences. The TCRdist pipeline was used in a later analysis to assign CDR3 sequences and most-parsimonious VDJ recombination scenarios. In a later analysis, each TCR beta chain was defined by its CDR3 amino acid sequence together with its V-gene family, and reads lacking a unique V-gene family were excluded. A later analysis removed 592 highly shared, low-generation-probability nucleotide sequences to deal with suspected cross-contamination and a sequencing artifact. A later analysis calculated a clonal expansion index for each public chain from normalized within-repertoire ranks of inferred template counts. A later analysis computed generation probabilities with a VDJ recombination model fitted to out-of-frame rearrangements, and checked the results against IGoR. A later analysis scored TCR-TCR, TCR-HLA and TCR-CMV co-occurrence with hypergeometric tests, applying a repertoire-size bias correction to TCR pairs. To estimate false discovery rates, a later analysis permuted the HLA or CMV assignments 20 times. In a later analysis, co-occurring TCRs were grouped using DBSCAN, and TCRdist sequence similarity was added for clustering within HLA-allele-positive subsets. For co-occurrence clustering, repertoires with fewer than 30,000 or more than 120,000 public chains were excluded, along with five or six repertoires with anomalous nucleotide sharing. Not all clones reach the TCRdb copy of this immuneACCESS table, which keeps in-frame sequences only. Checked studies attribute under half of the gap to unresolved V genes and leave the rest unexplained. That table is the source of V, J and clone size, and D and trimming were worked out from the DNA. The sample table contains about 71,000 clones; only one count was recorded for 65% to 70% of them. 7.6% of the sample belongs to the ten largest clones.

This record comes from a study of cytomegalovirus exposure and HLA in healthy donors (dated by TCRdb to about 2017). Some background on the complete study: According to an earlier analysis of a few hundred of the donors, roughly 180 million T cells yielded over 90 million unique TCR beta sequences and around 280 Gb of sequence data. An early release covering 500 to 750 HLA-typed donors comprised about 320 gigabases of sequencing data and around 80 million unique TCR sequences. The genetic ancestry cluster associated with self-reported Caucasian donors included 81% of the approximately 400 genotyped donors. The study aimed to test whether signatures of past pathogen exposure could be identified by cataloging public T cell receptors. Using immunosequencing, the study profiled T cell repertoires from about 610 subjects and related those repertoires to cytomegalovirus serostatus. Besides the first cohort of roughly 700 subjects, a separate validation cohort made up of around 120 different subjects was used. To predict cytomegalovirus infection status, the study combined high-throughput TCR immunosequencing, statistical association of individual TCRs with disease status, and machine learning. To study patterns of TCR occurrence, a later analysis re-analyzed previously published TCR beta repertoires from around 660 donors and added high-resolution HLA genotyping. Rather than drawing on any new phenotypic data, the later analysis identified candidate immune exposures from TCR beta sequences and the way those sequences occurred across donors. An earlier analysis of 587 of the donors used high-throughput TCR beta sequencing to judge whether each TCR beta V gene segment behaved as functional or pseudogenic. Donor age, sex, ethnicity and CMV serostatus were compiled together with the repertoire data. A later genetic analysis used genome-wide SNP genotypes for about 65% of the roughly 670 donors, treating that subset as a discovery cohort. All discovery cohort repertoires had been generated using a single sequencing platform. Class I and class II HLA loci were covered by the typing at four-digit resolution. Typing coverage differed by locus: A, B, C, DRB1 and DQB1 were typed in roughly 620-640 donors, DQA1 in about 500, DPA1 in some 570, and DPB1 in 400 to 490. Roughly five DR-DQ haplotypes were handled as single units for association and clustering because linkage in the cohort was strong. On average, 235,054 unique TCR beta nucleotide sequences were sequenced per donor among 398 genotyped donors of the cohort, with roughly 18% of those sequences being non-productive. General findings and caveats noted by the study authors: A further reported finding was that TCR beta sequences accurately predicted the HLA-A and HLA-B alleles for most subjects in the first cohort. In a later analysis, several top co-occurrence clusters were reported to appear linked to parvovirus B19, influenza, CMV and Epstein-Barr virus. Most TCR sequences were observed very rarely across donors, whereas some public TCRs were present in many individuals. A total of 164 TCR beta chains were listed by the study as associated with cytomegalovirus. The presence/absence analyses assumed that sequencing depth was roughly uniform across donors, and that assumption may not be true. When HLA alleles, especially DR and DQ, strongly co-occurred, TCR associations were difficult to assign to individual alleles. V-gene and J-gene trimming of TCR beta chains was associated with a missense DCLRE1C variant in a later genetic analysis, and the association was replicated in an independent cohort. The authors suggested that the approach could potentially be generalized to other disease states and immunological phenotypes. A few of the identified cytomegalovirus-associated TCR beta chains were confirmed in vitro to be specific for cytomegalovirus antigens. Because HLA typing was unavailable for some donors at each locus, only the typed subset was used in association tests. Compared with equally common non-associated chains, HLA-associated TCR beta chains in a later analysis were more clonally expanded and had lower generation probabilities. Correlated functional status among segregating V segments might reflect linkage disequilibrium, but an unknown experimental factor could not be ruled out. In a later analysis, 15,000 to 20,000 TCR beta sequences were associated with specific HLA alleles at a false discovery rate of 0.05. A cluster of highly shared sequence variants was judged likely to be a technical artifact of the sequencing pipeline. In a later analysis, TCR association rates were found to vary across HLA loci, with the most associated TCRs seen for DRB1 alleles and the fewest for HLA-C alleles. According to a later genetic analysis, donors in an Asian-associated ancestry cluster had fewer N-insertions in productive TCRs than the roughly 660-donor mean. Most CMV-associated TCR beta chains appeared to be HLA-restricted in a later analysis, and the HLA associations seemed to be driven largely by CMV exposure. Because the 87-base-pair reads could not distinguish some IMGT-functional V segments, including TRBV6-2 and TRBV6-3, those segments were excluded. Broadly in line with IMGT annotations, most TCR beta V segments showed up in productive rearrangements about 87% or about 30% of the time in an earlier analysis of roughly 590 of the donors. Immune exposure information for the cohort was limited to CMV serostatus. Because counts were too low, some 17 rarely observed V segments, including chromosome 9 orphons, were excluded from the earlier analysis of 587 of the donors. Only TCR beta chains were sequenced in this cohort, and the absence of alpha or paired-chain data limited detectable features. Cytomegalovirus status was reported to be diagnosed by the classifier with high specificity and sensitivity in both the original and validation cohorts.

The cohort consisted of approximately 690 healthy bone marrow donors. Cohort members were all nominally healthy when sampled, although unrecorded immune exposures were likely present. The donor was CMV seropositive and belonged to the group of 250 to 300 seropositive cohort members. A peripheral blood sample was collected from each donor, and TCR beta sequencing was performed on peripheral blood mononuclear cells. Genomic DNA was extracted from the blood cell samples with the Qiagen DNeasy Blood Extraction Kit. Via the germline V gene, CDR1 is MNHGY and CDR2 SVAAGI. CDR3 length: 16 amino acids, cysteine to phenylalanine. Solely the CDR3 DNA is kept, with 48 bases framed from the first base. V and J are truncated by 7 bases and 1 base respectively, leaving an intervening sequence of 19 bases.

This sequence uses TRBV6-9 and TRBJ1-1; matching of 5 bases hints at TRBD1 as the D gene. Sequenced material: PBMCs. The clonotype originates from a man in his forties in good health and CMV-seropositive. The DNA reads TGTGCCAGCACTCATTGGTCCAGGGAGGGGAACACTGAAGCTTTCTTT. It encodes CASTHWSREGNTEAFF.